A selection of T cell receptor beta chains follows, all from one sample in a study of blood T cell repertoires in COVID-19. Clones were sequenced by immunoSEQ multiplex PCR, and TCRdb holds only the in-frame ones, with some missing. The sample records tens of thousands of clones, around nine tenths being singletons. Sequenced: peripheral blood. Source of these receptors: a man aged 60 to 69 with acute or convalescent COVID-19. The CDR3 runs from the conserved cysteine through the conserved F or W. The D gene is left open where the match is weak. Clone size appears in some rows only: once, few, many, or a class for an expanded clone.

size,D,V,J,DNA,CDR3
-,TRBD1,TRBV6-4,TRBJ2-7,TGTGCCAGCAGGTACAGGGGGCCCTACGAGCAGTACTTC,CASRYRGPYEQYF
-,TRBD2,TRBV5-1,TRBJ2-2,TGCGCCAGCAGCTTGCAAGCGGGAGTGGCCGGGGAGCTGTTTTTT,CASSLQAGVAGELFF
-,-,TRBV19,TRBJ2-1,TGTGCCAGTAGTACCCTCCTGCGCGGGAATGAGCAGTTCTTC,CASSTLLRGNEQFF
-,-,TRBV18,TRBJ2-3,TGTGCCAGCTCACCAGTCAGGAGCACAGATACGCAGTATTTT,CASSPVRSTDTQYF
-,TRBD2,TRBV2,TRBJ2-7,TGTGCCAGCAGTACTAGCGGGAAGGGCTACGAGCAGTACTTC,CASSTSGKGYEQYF
-,-,TRBV30,TRBJ2-7,TGTGCCTGGGCCCACAGGGACGGATACTACGAGCAGTACTTC,CAWAHRDGYYEQYF
-,-,TRBV4-1,TRBJ2-2,TGCGCCAGCAGCCACCCCCAGCGCACCGGGGAGCTGTTTTTT,CASSHPQRTGELFF
-,-,TRBV23-1,TRBJ2-7,TGCGCCAGCAGTCAATCGGAGGCTTACGAGCAGTACTTC,CASSQSEAYEQYF
-,-,TRBV21-1,TRBJ1-1,TGTGCCAGCAGCAAAGGCCGCAGGGGGCGATATAACATGAACACTGAAGCTTTCTTT,CASSKGRRGRYNMNTEAFF
-,-,TRBV30,TRBJ1-2,TGTGCCTGGAGTCCCCGGGGGTATGGCTACACCTTC,CAWSPRGYGYTF
-,-,TRBV4-1,TRBJ2-2,TGCGCCAGCAGCCGTGGAGGATCGAACACCGGGGAGCTGTTTTTT,CASSRGGSNTGELFF
few,-,TRBV28,TRBJ1-1,TGTGCCAGCAGTTTGTCTACCCGGGGGAACACTGAAGCTTTCTTT,CASSLSTRGNTEAFF
-,-,TRBV20-1,TRBJ1-1,TGCAGTGCTAGTCTTGAGCAGGGGCTAGCTTTCTTT,CSASLEQGLAFF
-,-,TRBV2,TRBJ1-1,TGTGCCAGCAGTGTAGGTGTAGGGAGAATGAACACTGAAGCTTTCTTT,CASSVGVGRMNTEAFF
-,TRBD2,TRBV30,TRBJ2-1,TGTGCCTGGGAATGGGAGGGAGTCTACAATGAGCAGTTCTTC,CAWEWEGVYNEQFF
few,TRBD1,TRBV24-1,TRBJ2-7,TGTGCCACCAGTGCCGGGGACAGGGTCGAGCAGTACTTC,CATSAGDRVEQYF
-,TRBD1,TRBV30,TRBJ1-5,TGTGCCTGGGGGACAGGGAATCAGCCCCAGCATTTT,CAWGTGNQPQHF
-,-,TRBV11-2,TRBJ2-5,TGTGCCAGCAGCTTAGTTCCGGGGCAAGAGACCCAGTACTTC,CASSLVPGQETQYF
-,-,TRBV3-1/TRBV3-2,TRBJ2-7,TGTGCCAGCAGTCCTCAGGGATCCGAGCAGTACTTC,CASSPQGSEQYF
-,-,TRBV21-1,TRBJ1-6,TGTGCCAGCAGCGGGCCGGACAGGGAAACCTATAATTCACCCCTCCACTTT,CASSGPDRETYNSPLHF
-,TRBD1,TRBV30,TRBJ1-5,TGTGCCTGGAGTGTTACAGGGGGGGTTCAGCCCCAGCATTTT,CAWSVTGGVQPQHF
-,-,TRBV4-2,TRBJ1-2,TGTGCCAGCAGCCAAGATCCAGGTTTAGCTAACTATGGCTACACCTTC,CASSQDPGLANYGYTF
-,TRBD1,TRBV28,TRBJ1-2,TGTGCCAGCAGTACCACGACAGGGGGGGGTGGCTACACCTTC,CASSTTTGGGGYTF
-,TRBD1,TRBV30,TRBJ1-1,TGTGCCTGGAGCCGGGACAGGGTCACTGAAGCTTTCTTT,CAWSRDRVTEAFF
-,-,TRBV7-3,TRBJ2-1,TGTGCCAGCAGCTTAAGCAGGGTCAATGAGCAGTTCTTC,CASSLSRVNEQFF
-,-,TRBV9,TRBJ1-6,TGTGCCAGCAGCCTCCGGACAGACGAATTATCACCCCTCCACTTT,CASSLRTDELSPLHF
-,TRBD1,TRBV10-3,TRBJ1-5,TGTGCCACTTCTCTAGACAGGGAACAGCCCCAGCATTTT,CATSLDREQPQHF
once,-,TRBV2,TRBJ2-7,TGTGCCAGAGCGGACCCCCCTTTAGACGAGCAGTACTTC,CARADPPLDEQYF
-,TRBD1,TRBV24-1,TRBJ1-4,TGTGCCACCTCGCCGGGACAGACAACTAATGAAAAACTGTTTTTT,CATSPGQTTNEKLFF
-,-,TRBV11-3,TRBJ1-1,TGTGCCAGCAGCCCGTCCCCTATTCGAGAGTCGCACACTGAAGCTTTCTTT,CASSPSPIRESHTEAFF
-,TRBD2,TRBV7-8,TRBJ2-5,TGTGCCAGCGCTTATAGCGGGAGTGCCCTAGAGACCCAGTACTTC,CASAYSGSALETQYF
-,-,TRBV5-3,TRBJ2-5,TGTGCCAGAAGCTTGTATGCCGGGGACACTTACCAAGAGACCCAGTACTTC,CARSLYAGDTYQETQYF
-,-,TRBV19,TRBJ2-7,TGTGCCAGTAGTATCTGGCCGGGGGAATCCTACGAGCAGTACTTC,CASSIWPGESYEQYF
-,TRBD2,TRBV6-5,TRBJ2-1,TGTGCCAGCAGTTACGGGCTAGCGGGAGAGAATGAGCAGTTCTTC,CASSYGLAGENEQFF
-,TRBD1,TRBV5-1,TRBJ1-2,TGCGCCAGCAGCCGGGGTTCTAGACAGGGGGGAGGCTACACCTTC,CASSRGSRQGGGYTF
-,TRBD1,TRBV3-1/TRBV3-2,TRBJ1-5,TGTGCCAGCAGCCAACAGGCCCCAGGGGGTCAGCCCCAGCATTTT,CASSQQAPGGQPQHF
-,-,TRBV28,TRBJ2-3,TGTGCCAGCAGTTTACAGGGGACAGATACGCAGTATTTT,CASSLQGTDTQYF
-,-,TRBV5-4,TRBJ2-7,TGTGCCAGCAGCTTGAACGGCGGAGCCTACGAGCAGTACTTC,CASSLNGGAYEQYF
-,TRBD2,TRBV27,TRBJ2-5,TGTGCCAGCAGTCGCAAGGCAACTAGCGGTCTCCAAGAGACCCAGTACTTC,CASSRKATSGLQETQYF
-,TRBD1,TRBV28,TRBJ1-6,TGTGCCAGCAGTCCCACAGGGGTGGGAGTTTCACCCCTCCACTTT,CASSPTGVGVSPLHF
-,-,TRBV5-1,TRBJ2-6,TGCGCCAGCAGCTTGCGGTCTGGGGCCAACGTCCTGACTTTC,CASSLRSGANVLTF
-,TRBD1,TRBV6-5,TRBJ1-2,TGTGCCAGCAGTATCTCGGGACAGGGCTATGGCTACACCTTC,CASSISGQGYGYTF
-,TRBD1,TRBV6-6,TRBJ1-2,TGTGCCAGCACCCGGAACAGGGGATACGATGGCTACACCTTC,CASTRNRGYDGYTF
-,TRBD1,TRBV28,TRBJ2-7,TGTGCCACCCTCAACCAGCCACAGGGGTCTGAGCAGTACTTC,CATLNQPQGSEQYF
-,-,TRBV7-6,TRBJ2-1,TGTGCCAGCAGCTTGGTACTACATAGCTCCTACAATGAGCAGTTCTTC,CASSLVLHSSYNEQFF
-,TRBD2,TRBV3-1/TRBV3-2,TRBJ2-7,TGTGCCAGCAGCCCCGGGACTAGCGGGAGAGAGAGGTTCAGCTACGAGCAGTACTTC,CASSPGTSGRERFSYEQYF
once,-,TRBV27,TRBJ2-3,TGTGCCAGCCCACCGGGGGGCACAGATACGCAGTATTTT,CASPPGGTDTQYF
-,-,TRBV10-3,TRBJ2-5,TGTGCCATCAGTCCCGGGGACACCATCCAAGAGACCCAGTACTTC,CAISPGDTIQETQYF
-,-,TRBV23-1,TRBJ1-2,TGCGCCAGCAGTCATATTGGTTGGCACCGCTATGGCTACACCTTC,CASSHIGWHRYGYTF
-,-,TRBV6-5,TRBJ2-1,TGTGCCGGTGCCCCTATCGGGGAAGGGTACAATGAGCAGTTCTTC,CAGAPIGEGYNEQFF
-,TRBD2,TRBV18,TRBJ2-1,TGTGCCAGCTCACCACTAGGCGGGAGAGGGGCCTACAATGAGCAGTTCTTC,CASSPLGGRGAYNEQFF
-,TRBD2,TRBV27,TRBJ2-7,TGTGCCAGCAGTTCGCTCGCGGGAGGTGGCGAGCAGTACTTC,CASSSLAGGGEQYF
once,TRBD1,TRBV19,TRBJ1-5,TGTGCCAGTAGTACGGGACAGGGGGCGAGTTGGGGTCAGCCCCAGCATTTT,CASSTGQGASWGQPQHF
-,-,TRBV19,TRBJ1-1,TGTGCCAGTAGAGGCCGCGCCAGGGACACTGAAGCTTTCTTT,CASRGRARDTEAFF
-,-,TRBV19,TRBJ1-5,TGTGCCAGTAGTATAGCCGACAGACCCTATCAGCCCCAGCATTTT,CASSIADRPYQPQHF
-,-,TRBV2,TRBJ2-1,TGTGCCAGCAGCCCTGAGGAGGCCCGCTACAATGAGCAGTTCTTC,CASSPEEARYNEQFF
-,-,TRBV28,TRBJ2-2,TGTGCCAGCAGTCCTCTTCACGGGGGGGAGCTGTTTTTT,CASSPLHGGELFF